What follows is one TCR beta chain and its context. This specimen belongs to a study of blood T cell repertoires in COVID-19. Method: immunoSEQ multiplex PCR; TCRdb's copy keeps in-frame clones and lacks some. The sample lists 300,000 to 350,000 clones, about nine tenths occurring once. This CDR3 comprises 12 residues. Deletions cut 6 bases from V and 1 base from J, with 6 bases between. CDR1 LNHDA and CDR2 SQIVND come from the germline V gene (reference sequence). This sequence was found in a woman aged 25 to 45 who had recovered from COVID-19. The sample taken for sequencing was PBMCs or T cells enriched from blood (not recorded which). The chain has TRBV19 and TRBJ1-1; D is unclear. CDR3 in amino acids: CASSFRNTEAFF. The CDR3 coding sequence is TGTGCCAGTAGCTTTAGGAACACTGAAGCTTTCTTT.